The sample holds one count of the clone carrying this TCR beta chain. Antigen specificity is unknown. Deletions cut 10 bases from V and 6 bases from J, with 16 bases between. The CDR3 loop spans 13 amino acids. Germline V gene sequence: CDR1 MDHEN, CDR2 SYDVKM. The sample is drawn from a study of cytomegalovirus exposure and HLA in healthy donors. About the research overall: Unique TCRs from HLA-typed donors, some 85 million of them, were held in an early data release.

Use of 60 Vbeta and 13 Jbeta primers characterized the PCR. This table comes from immunoSEQ multiplex PCR, and its TCRdb copy is limited to in-frame clones, with some not included. Among fewer than 250,000 clones, around 90% were seen once, and the ten largest hold more than 1%. Study results and caveats: Later on, a genetic analysis was performed. It linked a missense variant in DCLRE1C with V- and J-gene trimming of TCR beta. In an earlier analysis, about 87% or about 30%: the productive usage of most TCR beta V segments. HLA alleles were associated with some 16,000 TCR beta sequences in a later analysis at 0.05 false discovery rate.

The TCR sequence derives from a boy aged 2 to 9 in good health and CMV-seronegative. The V call is TRBV28, the J call TRBJ2-1; D is uncertain. Sequenced input: PBMCs. The CDR3 bases are TGTGCCACGCTTAAGTGGGCTGGCAATGAGCAGTTCTTC. Protein sequence: CATLKWAGNEQFF.